Below, 17 T cell receptor beta chains from the same sample are listed, as sequenced in a study of a mutant IDH1 vaccine in newly diagnosed glioma. Time point indicated: baseline, week 1 (first vaccination visit). The treatment was: pre-vaccination baseline after standard-of-care therapy. Measured with immunoSEQ multiplex PCR; TCRdb has only the in-frame clones, and not every one. The sample records 70,000 to 100,000 clones, roughly 87% being singletons. This material consisted of PBMCs, taken from a glioma patient treated with radiotherapy, temozolomide or both. These receptors were collected from a man aged 35 to 55 with glioma. Some clones in this sample may be carry-over from other donors' samples.

The CDR3 bases are TGCAGTGCTAAAGGGGACTACGAGCAGTACTTC. Amino acids: CSAKGDYEQYF. V gene TRBV20-1 combines with J gene TRBJ2-7, with D perhaps matching TRBD1 (5 bases). This CDR3 is 11 amino acids long. The germline V gene encodes CDR1 DFQATT and CDR2 SNEGSKA (reference sequence). The V end lost 4 bases, the J end lost 3 bases, and 7 bases lay between the germline ends.

V usage is TRBV5-6 and J usage is TRBJ2-1; D call uncertain. Trimming stripped 4 bases from V and 8 bases from J, with 7 bases between. In germline, CDR1 is SGHDT, CDR2 YYEEEE. The CDR3 length is 11 residues. CDR3 in DNA: TGTGCCAGCAGCCAATACGATGAGCAGTTCTTC. Its protein product is CASSQYDEQFF.

The chain links TRBV6-5 to TRBJ1-4; D gene ambiguous. The CDR3 length is 15 residues. Deletions cut 5 bases from V and 7 bases from J, with 17 bases between. The V gene's germline CDR1 is MNHEY and CDR2 SVGAGI. The CDR3 bases are TGTGCCAGCAGTACCCCGGGGTTAGGGAGTGAAAAACTGTTTTTT. It codes for CASSTPGLGSEKLFF.

This chain joins TRBV5-1 and TRBJ2-3; D not certain. Germline CDR1 is SGHRS and CDR2 is YFSETQ. Trimming removed 2 bases from V and 4 bases from J, with 5 bases in between. The CDR3 sequence is 12 residues long. CDR3 residues: CASSFSADTQYF. In nucleotides, the CDR3 is TGCGCCAGCAGCTTTAGTGCAGATACGCAGTATTTT.

The chain uses TRBV7-9 and TRBJ2-5, with TRBD1 matching 8 bases. The J segment lost 4 bases and the V segment lost 0 bases, leaving 7 bases of the junction unmatched. The V gene's germline CDR1 is SEHNR and CDR2 FQNEAQ (reference sequence). The length of the CDR3 is 16 residues. The CDR3 loop is CASSLAQGAGRETQYF. The DNA for the CDR3 is TGTGCCAGCAGCTTAGCGCAGGGGGCTGGGAGAGAGACCCAGTACTTC.

In nucleotides, the CDR3 is TGTGCCACCAGCCCATGGGGGCCGGAGACAGATACGCAGTATTTT. Amino acids: CATSPWGPETDTQYF. The chain carries TRBV6-5 and TRBJ2-3, with D possibly being TRBD1 (6 bases). Trimming took 10 bases from V and 3 from J, leaving 20 bases between them. The germline V gene has CDR1 MNHEY and CDR2 SVGAGI. CDR3 length: 15 residues.

The V and J genes are TRBV25-1 and TRBJ1-1; D gene ambiguous. The length of the CDR3 is 14 residues. Germline V CDR1 and CDR2: MGHDK, SYGVNS. Between the trimmed V and J ends, which lost 6 bases and 5 bases, there was a span of 16 bases. CDR3 protein: CASSAPGSWTEAFF. The CDR3 nucleotides are TGTGCCAGCAGCGCCCCGGGGTCATGGACTGAAGCTTTCTTT.

This clone was observed a single time. The chain joins TRBV13 to TRBJ2-5; 13 bases are a match to TRBD2. Germline-derived CDR1 and CDR2 are PRHDT and FYEKMQ (reference sequence). The V segment lost 5 bases and the J segment 5 bases; nucleotides outside the gene matches: 8. This CDR3 comprises 16 residues. The CDR3 DNA reads TGTGCCAGCAGCCCAACTAGCGGGGGGGTTTTTGAGACCCAGTACTTC. It is translated as CASSPTSGGVFETQYF.

V usage is TRBV5-4 and J usage is TRBJ1-1; no reliable D call. The V gene's germline CDR1 is SGHNT and CDR2 YYREEE (reference sequence). The length of the CDR3 is 15 residues. Between the trimmed V and J ends, which lost 0 bases and 4 bases, there was a span of 13 bases. In DNA, the CDR3 is TGTGCCAGCAGCTTGGCCGCCTCTGTAGGCACTGAAGCTTTCTTT. It specifies CASSLAASVGTEAFF.

V and J are TRBV7-9 and TRBJ2-7; 8 bases match TRBD1. CDR3 size: 13 residues. Trimming at V came to 5 bases and at J to 6 bases, leaving 6 bases not matched to a gene. The germline gives CDR1 SEHNR, CDR2 FQNEAQ (reference sequence). CDR3 sequence (DNA): TGTGCCAGCAGCCCGGACAGGGTTGGCGAGCAGTACTTC. Protein: CASSPDRVGEQYF.

The chain recombines TRBV6-5 with TRBJ2-7, with D maybe TRBD1 (6 bases). Germline V gives CDR1 MNHEY, CDR2 SVGAGI. The CDR3 is 15 amino acids. V was clipped by 7 bases and J by 4 bases, with 20 bases between them. CDR3 coding DNA: TGTGCCAGCATGTCCTTCAACAGGGTATCGTACGAGCAGTACTTC. This translates into CASMSFNRVSYEQYF.

The chain couples TRBV11-3 to TRBJ2-7; TRBD1 is a possible D gene (8 bases). The germline V gene encodes CDR1 SGHNT and CDR2 YENEEA. Trimming shortened V by 5 bases and J by 4 bases, and 12 bases separated the two germline ends. The CDR3 covers 13 residues. Here the CDR3 reads CASSPQGGYEQYF. The CDR3 DNA sequence: TGTGCCAGCAGCCCACAGGGGGGGTACGAGCAGTACTTC.

The chain couples TRBV4-1 to TRBJ2-7, with 9 bases that match TRBD1. The CDR3 runs 17 residues. With 4 bases clipped from V and 2 bases from J, the junction kept 12 bases outside the gene matches. Germline lookup yields CDR1 MGHRA and CDR2 YSYEKL. The CDR3 DNA follows: TGCGCCAGCAGCCCCTACGGGGCGGGACAGGGAACCTACGAGCAGTACTTC. This codes for CASSPYGAGQGTYEQYF.

The CDR3 loop reads CASSDPGRVAYEQYF. The DNA of the CDR3 is TGTGCCAGCAGTGATCCGGGACGAGTAGCCTACGAGCAGTACTTC. V and J are TRBV25-1 and TRBJ2-7, with D perhaps being TRBD1 or TRBD2 (5 bases each). Germline assignment: CDR1 MGHDK and CDR2 SYGVNS. This CDR3 has 15 amino acids. V lost 3 bases, J lost 2 bases, and 14 bases lay in between.

As regards this clone: Other DNA sequences of this sample code for an identical CDR3. The CDR3 bases are TGCGCCAGCAGCTTGTCGGGGGATGGCTACACCTTC. It specifies CASSLSGDGYTF. The chain combines TRBV5-1 with TRBJ1-2; D is perhaps TRBD1 (5 bases). Between the trimmed V and J ends, which lost 1 base and 6 bases, there was a span of 7 bases. The CDR3 contains 12 residues. Germline lookup yields CDR1 SGHRS and CDR2 YFSETQ.

V is TRBV10-1 and J is TRBJ1-2, with 8 bases aligning to TRBD1. Trimming took 11 bases from V and 6 from J; bases not matched to a gene: 20. Looked up from germline, CDR1 is WNHNN and CDR2 is SYGVQD (reference sequence). The CDR3 sequence is 16 residues long. CDR3 sequence reads: CAHRGYRGTREDGYTF. DNA of the CDR3: TGCGCCCACAGAGGTTACAGGGGGACCCGTGAGGATGGCTACACCTTC.

The chain couples TRBV10-2 to TRBJ1-5; D remains unclear. This CDR3 is 15 amino acids long. Germline lookup yields CDR1 WSHSY and CDR2 SAAADI. V was shortened by 0 bases and J by 6 bases, with 12 bases between the two germline ends. The CDR3 DNA follows: TGCGCCAGCAGTGAGTCGTCTGTCGGGATTCAGCCCCAGCATTTT. This gives the protein CASSESSVGIQPQHF.